A single sample gave rise to the 16 T cell receptor beta chains below, sequenced in a study of early T cells in non-severe SARS-CoV-2 infection. TCRdb passed the 5' RACE reads through MiXCR, listing each CDR3 protein once. The sample consists of tens of thousands of distinct CDR3 sequences, approximately 13% of them appearing once. Sequences were obtained from whole blood. The origin of the receptors is an adult who was a healthcare worker with PCR-confirmed SARS-CoV-2 infection or an uninfected control (not recorded which).

This clonotype appeared many times. The V and J genes are TRBV12-3 or TRBV12-4 and TRBJ2-2; D gene ambiguous. The CDR3 has 13 residues. V was trimmed by 3 bases and J by 2 bases, leaving 4 bases between them. CDR3 residues: CASSFDNTGELFF. The CDR3 DNA reads TGTGCCAGCAGTTTTGACAACACCGGGGAGCTGTTTTTT.

The CDR3 reads CASSERGGRNEKLFF. CDR3 DNA: TGTGCCAGCAGTGAAAGGGGTGGGAGAAATGAAAAACTGTTTTTT. The chain employs TRBV6-1 and TRBJ1-4, with D possibly TRBD1 on 5 matching bases. The CDR3 totals 15 residues. From germline, CDR1 is MNHNS and CDR2 SASEGT. The V and J ends lost 2 bases and 5 bases respectively, with 12 bases between them.

Only a few counts were recorded for this clonotype. The gene calls are TRBV6-1 and TRBJ1-5; D might be TRBD1 (5 bases). The V gene lost 1 base and the J gene lost 4 bases, with 11 bases spanning the gap. Per the germline V gene, CDR1 is MNHNS and CDR2 is SASEGT. This CDR3 is built from 15 residues. CDR3 loop: CASSEGRTGNQPQHF. The DNA of the CDR3 is TGTGCCAGCAGTGAAGGTCGAACAGGTAATCAGCCCCAGCATTTT.

There are many counts of this clonotype. The chain carries TRBV15 and TRBJ2-3; 7 positions agree with TRBD2. This CDR3 has 16 amino acids. CDR1 and CDR2 (germline): LNHNV, YYDKDF (reference sequence). V was clipped by 0 bases and J by 2 bases; unmatched bases: 5. For the CDR3, the DNA is TGTGCCACCAGCAGAGATCCGGGAGGAACCACAGATACGCAGTATTTT. This gives the protein CATSRDPGGTTDTQYF.

The genes are TRBV7-6 and TRBJ2-7; D is ambiguous. Germline V CDR1 and CDR2: SGHVS, FNYEAQ. V gave up 6 bases and J gave up 0 bases, with 15 bases separating them. The CDR3 is 15 amino acids. The CDR3 nucleotides are TGTGCCAGCAGTCCGGACGGGCAATACTCCTACGAGCAGTACTTC. This encodes CASSPDGQYSYEQYF.

This clonotype was observed a few times. The chain carries TRBV7-9 and TRBJ2-7; D is unclear. The V end was cut by 5 bases, the J end by 0 bases, with 11 bases between. CDR3 length equals 14 residues. Germline CDR1 is SEHNR and CDR2 is FQNEAQ (reference sequence). The CDR3 DNA reads as TGTGCCAGCAGCCCAGGCGCCCCCTCCTACGAGCAGTACTTC. Amino acid sequence: CASSPGAPSYEQYF. The variable domain in full, completed from reference TRBV7-9 and TRBJ2-7, reads DTGVSQNPRHKITKRGQNVTFRCDPISEHNRLYWYRQTLGQGPEFLTYFQNEAQLEKSRLLSDRFSAERPKGSFSTLEIQRTEQGDSAMYLCASSPGAPSYEQYFGPGTRLTVT.

The V call is TRBV7-2, the J call TRBJ1-5; unclear D gene. The CDR3 runs to 16 residues. V was trimmed by 1 base and J by 0 bases, leaving 10 bases between them. CDR1 is SGHTA, CDR2 FQGNSA, per germline. The CDR3 reads CASSLDGGYSNQPQHF. Written as DNA, the CDR3 is TGTGCCAGCAGCTTAGACGGAGGTTATAGCAATCAGCCCCAGCATTTT.

By sample share, this clonotype is medium-sized. The V and J genes are TRBV28 and TRBJ2-5; D assignment may be TRBD1 or TRBD2 (5 bases each). Germline V gene data show CDR1 as MDHEN and CDR2 as SYDVKM. The CDR3 contains 14 residues. V lost 4 bases to trimming and J lost 1 base, with 10 bases between them. The CDR3 here is CASSSPRGQETQYF. The CDR3 DNA reads as TGTGCCAGCAGTTCCCCGAGGGGCCAAGAGACCCAGTACTTC.

This clonotype was counted many times. This chain joins TRBV5-1 and TRBJ2-3, with 7 nucleotides matching TRBD1. Germline V lookup: CDR1 SGHRS, CDR2 YFSETQ. CDR3 length equals 14 residues. J lost 2 bases, V lost 5 bases, and 5 bases had no gene match. CDR3 sequence (DNA): TGCGCCAGCAGGATACAGGGGCACACAGATACGCAGTATTTT. Amino acids: CASRIQGHTDTQYF.

This clonotype was detected a few times. This CDR3 is CASQQGATKTYGYTF. The DNA for the CDR3 is TGTGCCAGTCAACAGGGGGCCACCAAGACTTATGGCTACACCTTC. V usage is TRBV19 and J usage is TRBJ1-2, with 9 bases that match TRBD1. The CDR3 spans 15 residues. With 8 bases clipped from V and 5 bases from J, the junction kept 12 bases outside the gene matches. Per the germline V gene, CDR1 is LNHDA and CDR2 is SQIVND (reference sequence). The full variable domain, rest sourced from reference TRBV19 and TRBJ1-2, is DGGITQSPKYLFRKEGQNVTLSCEQNLNHDAMYWYRQDPGQGLRLIYYSQIVNDFQKGDIAEGYSVSREKKESFPLTVTSAQKNPTAFYLCASQQGATKTYGYTFGSGTRLTVV.

The chain employs TRBV11-1 and TRBJ2-7, with 8 bases identical to TRBD1. CDR3 length equals 16 residues. Germline V gene sequence: CDR1 SGHAT, CDR2 FQDESV (reference sequence). With 1 base clipped from V and 2 bases from J, the junction kept 7 bases outside the gene matches. For the CDR3, the DNA is TGTGCCAGCAGCTTAGGCCGACAGGGGAGAGCCTACGAGCAGTACTTC. Amino acids: CASSLGRQGRAYEQYF.

This clonotype was counted ten times or more. The V gene is TRBV5-1, the J gene TRBJ2-7; 8 nucleotides agree with TRBD1. The length of the CDR3 is 14 residues. The germline V gene has CDR1 SGHRS and CDR2 YFSETQ. Trimming removed 4 bases from V and 6 bases from J; junction bases left unmatched: 9. As DNA, the CDR3 is TGCGCCAGCAGCCCAGGGACAGGAAGGGGCGAGCAGTACTTC. Translation gives CASSPGTGRGEQYF. The full variable domain, completed using reference TRBV5-1 and TRBJ2-7, is KAGVTQTPRYLIKTRGQQVTLSCSPISGHRSVSWYQQTPGQGLQFLFEYFSETQRNKGNFPGRFSGRQFSNSRSEMNVSTLELGDSALYLCASSPGTGRGEQYFGPGTRLTVT.

This chain uses TRBV28 with TRBJ1-1, with D unresolved. The CDR3 is 10 amino acids. From germline, CDR1 is MDHEN and CDR2 SYDVKM. V shed 10 bases and J shed 7 bases, with 10 bases lying between them. The CDR3 sequence is CATLWGEAFF. DNA of the CDR3: TGTGCCACCCTTTGGGGTGAAGCTTTCTTT.

The chain links TRBV7-2 to TRBJ2-7, with 11 bases lining up with TRBD2. The V segment lost 4 bases and the J segment 3 bases; nucleotides outside the gene matches: 2. Looked up from germline, CDR1 is SGHTA and CDR2 is FQGNSA. The CDR3 has 14 amino acids. The CDR3 reads CASSSTSGNYEQYF. CDR3 bases: TGTGCCAGCAGCTCGACTAGCGGGAACTACGAGCAGTACTTC.

The rearrangement joins TRBV12-3 or TRBV12-4 to TRBJ2-3; 12 nucleotides align to TRBD2. The J segment lost 4 bases and the V segment lost 5 bases, leaving 13 bases of the junction unmatched. The CDR3 is made up of 18 amino acids. CDR3 residues: CASSLTSGLAGRSDTQYF. The CDR3 DNA is TGTGCCAGCAGTCTTACCTCCGGACTAGCGGGAAGGTCAGATACGCAGTATTTT.

This rearrangement joins TRBV14 to TRBJ2-3, with TRBD2 matching over 8 bases. Per germline, CDR1 SGHDN and CDR2 FVKESK. J was trimmed by 0 bases and V by 1 base; bases with no gene match: 3. The CDR3 contains 16 residues. CDR3 coding DNA: TGTGCCAGCAGCCAAGGATCTAGCGGGAGCACAGATACGCAGTATTTT. Translation: CASSQGSSGSTDTQYF.